The T cell receptor (beta chain) under discussion was sequenced for a study of T cell clonotyping in hematopoietic cell transplantation. Germline values: CDR1 LNHDA, CDR2 SQIVND (reference sequence). Germline trimming cut 5 bases from V and 3 bases from J; bases unmatched to any gene: 5. This CDR3 has 14 amino acids. Profiled with immunoSEQ multiplex PCR; TCRdb holds only in-frame clones, not every one. Of roughly 29,000 clones listed, about 90% were seen once; the top ten hold about 10%. This clone was detected once. Its specificity is unknown. Study conclusions and caveats: After transplant, recipient diversity fell while pathologically expanded clonotypes grew through day 180.

The V and J genes are TRBV19 and TRBJ1-2, with 8 positions matching TRBD1. The sample consisted of PBMCs, taken 100 days after allogeneic stem cell transplant. This receptor was obtained from a female patient aged 50-60 years who had an allogeneic stem cell transplant from a related donor, so the T cells may come from the graft donor. Some clones in this sample may be carry-over from other donors' samples. For the CDR3, the DNA is TGTGCCAGTAGTCCGCGACAGGGGTACTATGGCTACACCTTC. This sequence encodes CASSPRQGYYGYTF.